This entry features one TCR beta chain sequence. The junction departs from germline at one end; a sequencing error may be responsible. One entry per CDR3 protein results from TCRdb running MiXCR on the RT-PCR reads. Of almost 700,000 distinct CDR3 sequences listed, approximately 15% were seen once; the top ten hold around 3.3%. The length of the CDR3 is 14 residues. Germline CDR1 and CDR2: SGHTA and FQGNSA. The sample comprised memory CD4+ T cells from blood. This receptor was identified in a female donor in good health, serving as a healthy control. The chain employs TRBV7-2 and TRBJ2-1; maybe TRBD1 (5 bases). In DNA, the CDR3 is TGTGCCAGCAGCTTAGGTTCAGGGCGGAATGAGGAGTTCTTC. It codes for CASSLGSGRNEEFF.